Sequencing of this T cell receptor beta chain was carried out in a study of blood T cell repertoires in COVID-19. Germline CDR1 is MNHEY and CDR2 is SVGAGI. The CDR3 is 13 residues long. Losses at the gene ends were 10 bases for V and 4 bases for J; bases not matched to a gene: 10. Measured with immunoSEQ multiplex PCR; TCRdb has only the in-frame clones, and not every one. The table includes about 130,000 clones, 75% to 90% detected once. Sequenced sample: PBMCs or T cells enriched from blood (not recorded which). The sequence was obtained from a woman aged 45-59 years who had recovered from COVID-19. This chain links TRBV6-5 with TRBJ2-7; 7 bases fit TRBD2. The CDR3, as DNA: TGTGCCACCCAGGAGGGGAGGGAATACGAGCAGTACTTC. Translating gives CATQEGREYEQYF.